The T cell receptor (beta chain) under discussion was sequenced for a study of CD8 T cells in Susac syndrome. As for the study in general: Patients with Susac syndrome were therapy-naive, treated with corticosteroids, or treated with intravenous immunoglobulin alone when blood was collected.

V lost 3 bases and J lost 4, with 18 bases in between. The CDR3 length is 16 residues. Germline V lookup: CDR1 SGHRS, CDR2 YFSETQ. TCR beta from blood CD8+ and CD4+ T cells was sequenced. This clonotype was picked up one time. It was with random hexamers that roughly 0.5 to 1 ug RNA was reverse transcribed. With immunoSEQ multiplex PCR, TCR beta CDR3 was amplified across 54 Vbeta and 13 Jbeta. TCRdb re-called the immunoSEQ multiplex PCR reads with MiXCR, one entry per CDR3 protein. This sample has roughly 250,000 distinct CDR3 sequences, with less than 96% found just once. Sequencing was done on a sample of CD4+ T cells from PBMCs. The gene calls are TRBV5-1 and TRBJ2-3, with D tentatively TRBD1 or TRBD2 (5 bases each). This TCR was sampled from a human donor with Susac syndrome. The DNA of the CDR3 is TGCGCCAGCAGCTCGGGGACGCCGGTTGGGGCAGATACGCAGTATTTT. It is translated as CASSSGTPVGADTQYF.